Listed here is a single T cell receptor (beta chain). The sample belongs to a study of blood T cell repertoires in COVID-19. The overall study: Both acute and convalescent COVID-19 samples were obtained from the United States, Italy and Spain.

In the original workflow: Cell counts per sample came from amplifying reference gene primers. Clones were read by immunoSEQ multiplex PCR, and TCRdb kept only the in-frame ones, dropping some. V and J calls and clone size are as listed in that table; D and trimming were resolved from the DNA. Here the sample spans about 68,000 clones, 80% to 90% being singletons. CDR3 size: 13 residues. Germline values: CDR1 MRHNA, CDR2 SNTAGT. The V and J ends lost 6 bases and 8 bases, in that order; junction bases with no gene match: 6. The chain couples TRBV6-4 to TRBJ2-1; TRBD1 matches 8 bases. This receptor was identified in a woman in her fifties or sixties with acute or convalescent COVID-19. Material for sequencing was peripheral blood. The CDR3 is CASSLQGGYEQFF. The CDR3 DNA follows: TGTGCCAGCAGCTTACAGGGGGGTTATGAGCAGTTCTTC.